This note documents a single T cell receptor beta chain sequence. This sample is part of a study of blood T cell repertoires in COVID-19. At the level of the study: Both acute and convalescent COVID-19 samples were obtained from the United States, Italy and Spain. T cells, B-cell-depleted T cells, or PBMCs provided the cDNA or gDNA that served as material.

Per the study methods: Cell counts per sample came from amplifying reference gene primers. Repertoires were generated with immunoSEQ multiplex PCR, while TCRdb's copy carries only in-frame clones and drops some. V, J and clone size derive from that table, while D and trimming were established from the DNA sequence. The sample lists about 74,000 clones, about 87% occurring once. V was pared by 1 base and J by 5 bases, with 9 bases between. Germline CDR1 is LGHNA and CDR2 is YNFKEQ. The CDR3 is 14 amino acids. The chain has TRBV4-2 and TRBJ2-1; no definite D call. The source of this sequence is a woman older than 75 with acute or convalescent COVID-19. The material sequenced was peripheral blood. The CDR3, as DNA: TGTGCCAGCAGCCAAGTAGCTGGCAACAATGAGCAGTTCTTC. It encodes CASSQVAGNNEQFF.